This TCR beta chain was obtained from a study of identical twins. Study-wide points: A partial confounding effect on zero-insertion analyses could come from invariant MAIT and iNKT cells. Models underestimated how often monozygotic twins shared out-of-frame TCR alpha. Less excess twin sharing appeared in beta out-of-frame sequences. The more abundant beta clonotypes in cord blood had fewer insertions, and memory repertoires did not show this.

This clonotype has just a few counts. The antigen remains undetermined. Trimming removed 7 bases from V and 6 bases from J, with 18 bases in between. The germline CDR1 and CDR2 sequences are SNHLY and FYNNEI. This CDR3 spans 15 amino acids. From the 5' RACE reads, TCRdb called clonotypes with MiXCR, one entry per CDR3 protein. The sample yields around 250,000 distinct CDR3 sequences, about 9% seen once. These data were likewise used in another study, on yellow fever vaccine responses in identical twins.

Sequencing was done on a sample of CD8+ T cells sorted from blood. This TCR was recovered from a young woman in good health. The chain recombines TRBV2 with TRBJ2-2; tentatively, D is TRBD1 (5 bases). This chain's CDR3 is CASTRAPGDPGELFF. The DNA of the CDR3 is TGTGCCAGCACCAGGGCCCCTGGAGATCCCGGGGAGCTGTTTTTT.